This TCR beta chain is from a study of blood T cell repertoires in COVID-19. Study-wide context: Collection of acute and convalescent COVID-19 samples took place in the United States, Italy and Spain.

Germline V lookup: CDR1 SGHTA, CDR2 FQGNSA. CDR3 length equals 13 residues. Trimming shortened V by 5 bases and J by 1 base, and 9 bases separated the two germline ends. Produced via immunoSEQ multiplex PCR; TCRdb's table is partial and in-frame only. The sample lists about 270,000 clones, 91% occurring once. All exposed participants met a person with COVID-19 within 2 weeks before entering the study. This sequence originates from a middle-aged man who had been exposed to COVID-19. V usage is TRBV7-2 and J usage is TRBJ2-7; a possible D gene is TRBD2 (5 bases). Sequencing used PBMCs or T cells enriched from blood (not recorded which). The DNA for the CDR3 is TGTGCCAGCAGCCGGGATCGTTCCTACGAGCAGTACTTC. Translated: CASSRDRSYEQYF. Filled out from reference TRBV7-2 and TRBJ2-7, the complete variable domain reads GAGVSQSPSNKVTEKGKDVELRCDPISGHTALYWYRQSLGQGLEFLIYFQGNSAPDKSGLPSDRFSAERTGGSVSTLTIQRTQQEDSAVYLCASSRDRSYEQYFGPGTRLTVT.